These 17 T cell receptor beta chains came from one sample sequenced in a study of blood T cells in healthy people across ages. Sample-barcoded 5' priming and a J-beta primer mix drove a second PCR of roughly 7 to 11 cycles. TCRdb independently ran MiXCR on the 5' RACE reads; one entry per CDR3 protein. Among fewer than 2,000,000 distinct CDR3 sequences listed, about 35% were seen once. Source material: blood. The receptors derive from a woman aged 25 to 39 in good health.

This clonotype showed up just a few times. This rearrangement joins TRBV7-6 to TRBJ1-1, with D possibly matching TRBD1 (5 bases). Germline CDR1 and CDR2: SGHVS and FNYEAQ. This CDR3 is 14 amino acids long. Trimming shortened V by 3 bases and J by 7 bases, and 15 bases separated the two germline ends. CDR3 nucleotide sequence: TGTGCCAGCAGCTTCTCTCTACGTGACAGTGAAGCTTTCTTT. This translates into CASSFSLRDSEAFF. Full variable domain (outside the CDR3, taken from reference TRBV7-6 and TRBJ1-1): GAGVSQSPRYKVTKRGQDVALRCDPISGHVSLYWYRQALGQGPEFLTYFNYEAQQDKSGLPNDRFSAERPEGSISTLTIQRTEQRDSAMYRCASSFSLRDSEAFFGQGTRLTVV.

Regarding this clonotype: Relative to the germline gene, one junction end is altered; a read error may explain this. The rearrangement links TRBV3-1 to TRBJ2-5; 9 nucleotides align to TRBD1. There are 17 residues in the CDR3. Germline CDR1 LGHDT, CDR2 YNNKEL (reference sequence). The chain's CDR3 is CASSHSGTGGNQETLYF. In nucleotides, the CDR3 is TGTGCCAGCAGCCATTCCGGAACAGGGGGCAATCAAGAGACCCTGTACTTC.

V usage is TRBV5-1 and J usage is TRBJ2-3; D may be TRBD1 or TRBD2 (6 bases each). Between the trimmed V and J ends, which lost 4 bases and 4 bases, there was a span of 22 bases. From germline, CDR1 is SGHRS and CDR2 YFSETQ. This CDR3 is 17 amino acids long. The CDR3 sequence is CASSTRIGQSSADTQYF. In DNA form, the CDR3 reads TGCGCCAGCAGCACCCGGATAGGACAGTCTAGCGCAGATACGCAGTATTTT.

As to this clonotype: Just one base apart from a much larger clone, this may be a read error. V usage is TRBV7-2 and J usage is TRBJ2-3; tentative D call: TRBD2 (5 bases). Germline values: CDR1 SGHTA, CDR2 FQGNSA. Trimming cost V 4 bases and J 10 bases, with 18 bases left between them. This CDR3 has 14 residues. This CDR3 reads CASSSPPSGYAQYF. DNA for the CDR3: TGTGCCAGCAGCTCCCCACCTTCGGGGTATGCGCAGTATTTT.

This CDR3 is CASSLVSGNNSPLHF. CDR3 DNA sequence: TGCGCCAGCAGCTTGGTTTCGGGAAATAATTCACCCCTCCACTTT. This chain connects TRBV5-1 to TRBJ1-6, with D unclear. The germline CDR1 and CDR2 sequences are SGHRS and YFSETQ. With 0 bases removed from V and 5 bases from J, the gap between germline ends came to 9 bases. This CDR3 is 15 amino acids long. Filled out from reference TRBV5-1 and TRBJ1-6, the complete variable domain reads KAGVTQTPRYLIKTRGQQVTLSCSPISGHRSVSWYQQTPGQGLQFLFEYFSETQRNKGNFPGRFSGRQFSNSRSEMNVSTLELGDSALYLCASSLVSGNNSPLHFGNGTRLTVT.

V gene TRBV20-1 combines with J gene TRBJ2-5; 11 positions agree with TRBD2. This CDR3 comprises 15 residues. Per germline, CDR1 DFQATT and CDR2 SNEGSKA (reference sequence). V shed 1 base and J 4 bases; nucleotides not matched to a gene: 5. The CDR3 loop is CSARVTSGSRETQYF. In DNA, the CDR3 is TGCAGTGCTAGAGTAACTAGCGGGAGTCGAGAGACCCAGTACTTC.

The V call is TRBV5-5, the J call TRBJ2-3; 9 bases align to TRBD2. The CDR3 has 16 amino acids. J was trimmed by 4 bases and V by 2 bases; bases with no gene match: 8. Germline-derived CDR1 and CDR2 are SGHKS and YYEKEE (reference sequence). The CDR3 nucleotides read TGTGCCAGCAGCTTAATAGCGGGAGCTGCGGCAGATACGCAGTATTTT. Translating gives CASSLIAGAAADTQYF.

DNA for the CDR3: TGCAGTGCTAGACCTCAGAAGGCGGGCGAGCAGTACTTC. It is translated as CSARPQKAGEQYF. The chain combines TRBV20-1 with TRBJ2-7; D might be TRBD2 (5 bases). Trimming took off 2 bases at V and 6 bases at J, with 14 bases between the two ends. The CDR3 has 13 residues. The V gene's germline CDR1 is DFQATT and CDR2 SNEGSKA (reference sequence).

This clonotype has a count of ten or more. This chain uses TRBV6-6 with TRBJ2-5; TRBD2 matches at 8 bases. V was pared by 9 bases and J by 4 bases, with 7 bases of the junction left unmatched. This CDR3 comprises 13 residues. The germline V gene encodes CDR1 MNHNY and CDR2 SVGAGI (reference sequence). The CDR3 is CASNPRGGETQYF. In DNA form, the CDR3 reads TGTGCCAGTAACCCCCGGGGGGGAGAGACCCAGTACTTC.

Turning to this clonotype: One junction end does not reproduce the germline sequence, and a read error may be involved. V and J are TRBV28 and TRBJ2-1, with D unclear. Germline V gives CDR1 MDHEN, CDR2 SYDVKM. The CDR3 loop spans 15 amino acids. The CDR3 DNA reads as TGTGCCAGCAGTTCCCCCCAGGTATCCTGCAATGAGCAGTTCTTC. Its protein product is CASSSPQVSCNEQFF.

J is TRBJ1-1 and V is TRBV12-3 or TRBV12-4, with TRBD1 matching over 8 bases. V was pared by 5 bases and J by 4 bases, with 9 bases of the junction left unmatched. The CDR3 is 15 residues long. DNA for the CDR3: TGTGCCAGCAGTCTCCAGGGGGCGCGGGGCACTGAAGCTTTCTTT. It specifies CASSLQGARGTEAFF.

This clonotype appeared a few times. As DNA, the CDR3 is TGTGCCAGCAGCTTAGGCCCGGACCGGCTAATCGCAGATACGCAGTATTTT. Translation: CASSLGPDRLIADTQYF. The chain uses TRBV7-2 and TRBJ2-3, with D unresolved. Trimming removed 1 base from V and 4 bases from J, with 18 bases in between. There are 17 residues in the CDR3. Germline V gene lookup returns CDR1 SGHTA and CDR2 FQGNSA.

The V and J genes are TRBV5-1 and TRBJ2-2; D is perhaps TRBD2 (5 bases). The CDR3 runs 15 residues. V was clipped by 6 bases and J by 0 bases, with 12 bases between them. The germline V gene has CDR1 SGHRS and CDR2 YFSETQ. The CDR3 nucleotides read TGCGCCAGCAAAGTGAGCGGAACGAACACCGGGGAGCTGTTTTTT. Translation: CASKVSGTNTGELFF.

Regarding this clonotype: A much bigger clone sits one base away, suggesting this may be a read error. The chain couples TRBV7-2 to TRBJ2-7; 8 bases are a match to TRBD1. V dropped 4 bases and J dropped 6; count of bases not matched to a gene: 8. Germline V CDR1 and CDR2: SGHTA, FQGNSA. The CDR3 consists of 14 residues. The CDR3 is CASSSLDRVIEQYF. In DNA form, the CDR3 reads TGTGCCAGCAGCTCCCTGGACAGGGTTATCGAGCAGTACTTC. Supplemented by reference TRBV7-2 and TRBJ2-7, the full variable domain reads GAGVSQSPSNKVTEKGKDVELRCDPISGHTALYWYRQSLGQGLEFLIYFQGNSAPDKSGLPSDRFSAERTGGSVSTLTIQRTQQEDSAVYLCASSSLDRVIEQYFGPGTRLTVT.

The CDR3 DNA is TGCGCCAGCAGCTTCTTCCCCCTAAGCAATGAGCAGTTCTTC. Its protein is CASSFFPLSNEQFF. This rearrangement joins TRBV5-1 to TRBJ2-1; D is unresolved. The V gene's germline CDR1 is SGHRS and CDR2 YFSETQ. This CDR3 contains 14 residues. Trimming removed 2 bases from V and 6 bases from J, with 12 bases in between.

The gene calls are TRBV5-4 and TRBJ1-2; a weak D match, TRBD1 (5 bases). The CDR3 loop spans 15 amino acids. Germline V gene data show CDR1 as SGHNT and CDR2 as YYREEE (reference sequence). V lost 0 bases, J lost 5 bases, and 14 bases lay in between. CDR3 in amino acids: CASSLERGELYGYTF. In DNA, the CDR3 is TGTGCCAGCAGCTTGGAGAGGGGAGAACTATATGGCTACACCTTC.

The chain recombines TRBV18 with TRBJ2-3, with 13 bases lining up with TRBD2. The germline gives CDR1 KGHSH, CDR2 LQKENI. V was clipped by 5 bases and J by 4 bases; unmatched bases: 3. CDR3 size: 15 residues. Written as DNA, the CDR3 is TGTGCCAGCTCAGCGACTAGCGGGGGGCCAGATACGCAGTATTTT. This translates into CASSATSGGPDTQYF.